This passage covers 9 T cell receptor beta chains from one sample sequenced in a study of CD8 T cells in Susac syndrome. It was with random hexamers that about 0.45 to 1 ug RNA was reverse transcribed. MiXCR was run by TCRdb on the immunoSEQ multiplex PCR reads, yielding one entry per CDR3 protein. The sample contains under 150,000 distinct CDR3 sequences, almost 96% of which appear only once. Sequencing was done on a sample of CD4+ T cells from PBMCs. These receptors all stem from a human donor with Susac syndrome.

V and J are TRBV5-1 and TRBJ2-7; the match to TRBD1 covers 8 bases. Germline CDR1 and CDR2: SGHRS and YFSETQ. The junction had 2 bases not matched to a gene; V was cut back by 1 base and J by 2 bases. CDR3 length: 14 amino acids. The CDR3 region is CASSLQDRAYEQYF. For the CDR3, the DNA is TGCGCCAGCAGCTTGCAGGACAGGGCCTACGAGCAGTACTTC.

Only one count was recorded for this clonotype. The chain joins TRBV29-1 to TRBJ2-4; D tentatively reads TRBD1 or TRBD2 (5 bases each). Trimming left V 4 bases short and J 2 bases short, with 9 bases between. CDR3 length equals 13 residues. CDR1 and CDR2 from the germline V gene are SQVTM and ANQGSEA. This chain's CDR3 is CSVVGVPKNIQYF. CDR3 nucleotide sequence: TGCAGCGTTGTGGGGGTTCCCAAAAACATTCAGTACTTC.

This sequence joins TRBV2 and TRBJ2-1, with D possibly being TRBD1 or TRBD2 (5 bases each). This CDR3 spans 14 amino acids. V lost 4 bases and J lost 12, with 19 bases in between. Looked up from germline, CDR1 is SNHLY and CDR2 is FYNNEI. The CDR3 region is CASSGTGAAILQFF. CDR3 coding DNA: TGTGCCAGCAGTGGAACCGGGGCCGCTATCTTGCAGTTCTTC.

This clonotype was counted a single time. This chain links TRBV18 with TRBJ1-1, with 8 bases matching TRBD1. Germline CDR1 is KGHSH and CDR2 is LQKENI. The CDR3 is made up of 13 amino acids. V dropped 3 bases and J dropped 8; count of bases not matched to a gene: 5. The CDR3 bases are TGTGCCAGCTCACCGCAACAGGGGGAAGAAGCTTTCTTT. It specifies CASSPQQGEEAFF.

The rearrangement links TRBV11-2 to TRBJ2-7; D may be TRBD2 (6 bases). Germline CDR1 and CDR2: SGHAT and FQNNGV. V gave up 0 bases and J gave up 1 base, with 10 bases separating them. The CDR3 consists of 15 residues. The CDR3 DNA follows: TGTGCCAGCAGCTTAGAGTCAGGGAGGTCCTACGAGCAGTACTTC. Amino acid sequence: CASSLESGRSYEQYF. The variable domain in full, with the rest retrieved from reference TRBV11-2 and TRBJ2-7, is EAGVAQSPRYKIIEKRQSVAFWCNPISGHATLYWYQQILGQGPKLLIQFQNNGVVDDSQLPKDRFSAERLKGVDSTLKIQPAKLEDSAVYLCASSLESGRSYEQYFGPGTRLTVT.

The V and J genes are TRBV9 and TRBJ2-6; the match to TRBD1 covers 10 bases. The CDR3 contains 15 residues. After removal of 3 bases from V and 8 bases from J, the junction contained 5 bases not matched to a gene. Germline V gene lookup returns CDR1 SGDLS and CDR2 YYNGEE. The CDR3 here is CASSGGQGFPNVLTF. CDR3 nucleotides: TGTGCCAGCAGCGGGGGACAGGGGTTTCCCAACGTCCTGACTTTC.

The chain joins TRBV20-1 to TRBJ1-5; D possibly corresponds to TRBD1 (5 bases). Germline lookup yields CDR1 DFQATT and CDR2 SNEGSKA (reference sequence). Deletions cut 3 bases from V and 6 bases from J, with 18 bases between. The CDR3 spans 15 residues. The CDR3 protein is CSARSGTGVSQPQHF. In DNA, the CDR3 is TGCAGTGCTAGGTCAGGGACCGGGGTTTCTCAGCCCCAGCATTTT.

The rearrangement links TRBV20-1 to TRBJ2-3; a possible D gene is TRBD2 (5 bases). Germline V gene sequence: CDR1 DFQATT, CDR2 SNEGSKA (reference sequence). V gave up 6 bases and J gave up 4 bases, with 17 bases separating them. The CDR3 runs to 14 residues. CDR3 in DNA: TGCAGTGCCCCTTTTGCTTGGGAGCCAGATACGCAGTATTTT. Protein product: CSAPFAWEPDTQYF.

This clonotype was observed once. V and J are TRBV4-1 and TRBJ1-1; 8 bases match TRBD1. The germline V gene encodes CDR1 MGHRA and CDR2 YSYEKL. The CDR3 is 12 residues long. With 3 bases clipped from V and 13 bases from J, the junction kept 7 bases outside the gene matches. The CDR3 DNA reads TGCGCCAGCAGCCATAGGGACAGGATTAGTTTCTTT. Protein product: CASSHRDRISFF.